Below, 22 T cell receptor beta chains from the same sample are listed, as sequenced in a study of CD8+ T cells in alopecia areata. The sequencing template was cDNA reverse transcribed from extracted RNA. Measured with immunoSEQ multiplex PCR; TCRdb has only the in-frame clones, and not every one. In the table there are under 150,000 clones, roughly three fifths of which are singletons. Stated treatment: oral pan-JAK inhibitor, 5-10 mg twice daily. Sample: CD4+ T cells sorted from blood, taken at week 24, from a patient treated with tofacitinib. All receptors come from a human donor with alopecia areata.

The chain joins TRBV23-1 to TRBJ2-5, with D perhaps given as TRBD1 or TRBD2 (5 bases each). Being an ORF, TRBV23-1 has a function that is uncertain. Trimming pared 0 bases from V and 5 bases from J, leaving 10 bases between. The CDR3 has 14 amino acids. The CDR3: CASSQSERGETQYF. CDR3 coding DNA: TGCGCCAGCAGTCAATCGGAGAGGGGTGAGACCCAGTACTTC.

V gene TRBV15 combines with J gene TRBJ1-4; possibly TRBD1 for D (5 bases). Deletions cut 1 base from V and 8 bases from J, with 11 bases between. The CDR3 is 14 amino acids. Germline V gives CDR1 LNHNV, CDR2 YYDKDF (reference sequence). CDR3 sequence: CATSRGQKEEKLFF. CDR3 DNA: TGTGCCACCAGCAGAGGACAGAAGGAGGAAAAACTGTTTTTT.

The gene calls are TRBV4-3 and TRBJ2-5, with unresolved D. With 1 base removed from V and 5 bases from J, the gap between germline ends came to 8 bases. Germline loops: CDR1 LGHNA, CDR2 YSLEER. The CDR3 runs 13 residues. CDR3 protein: CASSQAARETQYF. The CDR3 DNA follows: TGCGCCAGCAGCCAAGCGGCCAGGGAGACCCAGTACTTC.

DNA for the CDR3: TGTGCCAGCAGCTCCCCAGGGGACCGTGAAAAACTGTTTTTT. It yields the protein CASSSPGDREKLFF. J is TRBJ1-4 and V is TRBV7-9; a possible D gene is TRBD1 (6 bases). CDR1 and CDR2 from the germline V gene are SEHNR and FQNEAQ (reference sequence). The ends were cut back, 4 bases at V and 7 bases at J, with 13 bases in the middle. CDR3 size: 14 residues.

The V gene is TRBV9, the J gene TRBJ2-3; a weak D match, TRBD2 (5 bases). Trimming pared 5 bases from V and 9 bases from J, leaving 16 bases between. The CDR3 is 13 residues long. CDR1 and CDR2 from the germline V gene are SGDLS and YYNGEE. The CDR3 sequence: CASSAAEVGTQYF. Written as DNA, the CDR3 is TGTGCCAGCAGTGCCGCGGAGGTGGGGACGCAGTATTTT.

The sample holds a few counts of this clone. V and J are TRBV29-1 and TRBJ1-2; D is undetermined. The CDR3 loop spans 12 amino acids. V gave up 7 bases and J gave up 8 bases, with 17 bases separating them. Germline CDR1 SQVTM, CDR2 ANQGSEA. The CDR3 nucleotides read TGCAGCGACCGACCCCAGGATGAAGGCTACACCTTC. Protein sequence: CSDRPQDEGYTF.

This sequence joins TRBV5-4 and TRBJ1-6, with 7 bases aligning to TRBD1. The germline V gene encodes CDR1 SGHNT and CDR2 YYREEE (reference sequence). V shed 1 base and J 7 bases; nucleotides not matched to a gene: 2. The CDR3 runs to 14 residues. As DNA, the CDR3 is TGTGCCAGCAGCTTGCAGGGGGTAAATTCACCCCTCCACTTT. This gives the protein CASSLQGVNSPLHF.

In the case of this clone: Other DNA sequences in the sample encode the same CDR3. The chain carries TRBV25-1 and TRBJ2-5, with D unclear. The CDR3 covers 11 residues. The V end was cut by 2 bases, the J end by 5 bases, with 3 bases between. Looked up from germline, CDR1 is MGHDK and CDR2 is SYGVNS. CDR3 protein: CASSEQETQYF. The CDR3 region has the DNA TGTGCCAGCAGTGAACAGGAGACCCAGTACTTC.

The chain links TRBV2 to TRBJ2-5; D is possibly TRBD2 (7 bases). The V gene's germline CDR1 is SNHLY and CDR2 FYNNEI. CDR3 length equals 14 residues. V was cut by 0 bases and J by 4 bases, with 9 bases left in between. In nucleotides, the CDR3 is TGTGCCAGCAGTGAAGCGGGGGGGCCAGAGACCCAGTACTTC. Translation: CASSEAGGPETQYF.

V is TRBV29-1 and J is TRBJ1-1; a possible D gene is TRBD1 (5 bases). Germline-derived CDR1 and CDR2 are SQVTM and ANQGSEA. Trimming left V 0 bases short and J 4 bases short, with 12 bases between. This CDR3 comprises 14 residues. The DNA of the CDR3 is TGCAGCGTTGAAGATACATGGAGGGGCACTGAAGCTTTCTTT. Translation gives CSVEDTWRGTEAFF.

There are a few counts of this clone. CDR3 sequence: CASSEGGRTEAFF. The DNA of the CDR3 is TGTGCCAGCAGTGAAGGGGGACGAACTGAAGCTTTCTTT. V and J are TRBV25-1 and TRBJ1-1; D is perhaps TRBD1 (5 bases). V was pared by 2 bases and J by 5 bases, with 9 bases between. The CDR3 covers 13 residues. Germline CDR1 MGHDK, CDR2 SYGVNS.

The chain joins TRBV2 to TRBJ1-5; tentative D call: TRBD1 (6 bases). This CDR3 comprises 14 residues. Per the germline V gene, CDR1 is SNHLY and CDR2 is FYNNEI. Trimming pared 7 bases from V and 3 bases from J, leaving 13 bases between. CDR3 residues: CASNRGGSNQPQHF. The CDR3 nucleotides are TGTGCCAGCAACCGAGGGGGGTCCAATCAGCCCCAGCATTTT.

This clone came up once. V and J are TRBV30 and TRBJ1-1, with TRBD1 as a possible D gene (6 bases). V lost 3 bases and J lost 10, with 27 bases in between. The germline V gene encodes CDR1 GTSNPN and CDR2 SVGIG (reference sequence). The CDR3 extends over 16 amino acids. The CDR3 coding sequence is TGTGCCTGGAGGGACGCGGGGGGCGGGATAGGGAGATTAGCTTTCTTT. It encodes CAWRDAGGGIGRLAFF. The whole variable domain, filled in from reference TRBV30 and TRBJ1-1, reads SQTIHQWPATLVQPVGSPLSLECTVEGTSNPNLYWYRQAAGRGLQLLFYSVGIGQISSEVPQNLSASRPQDRQFILSSKKLLLSDSGFYLCAWRDAGGGIGRLAFFGQGTRLTVV.

This chain connects TRBV7-2 to TRBJ1-1; D perhaps matches TRBD1 (5 bases). The ends were cut back, 2 bases at V and 6 bases at J, with 10 bases in the middle. The length of the CDR3 is 13 residues. Germline V CDR1 and CDR2: SGHTA, FQGNSA. CDR3 loop: CASSLRGSPEAFF. DNA for the CDR3: TGTGCCAGCAGCTTAAGGGGTAGCCCTGAAGCTTTCTTT.

The table lists this clone with a count of one. The rearrangement joins TRBV6-5 to TRBJ2-5, with 7 bases aligning to TRBD1. Germline V CDR1 and CDR2: MNHEY, SVGAGI. The J segment lost 1 base and the V segment lost 6 bases, leaving 8 bases of the junction unmatched. The CDR3 runs 15 residues. The CDR3 nucleotides read TGTGCCAGCAGACTGGGACAGATGGGCCAAGAGACCCAGTACTTC. It codes for CASRLGQMGQETQYF.

This chain links TRBV2 with TRBJ2-7; possibly TRBD1 for D (5 bases). This CDR3 comprises 15 residues. The germline gives CDR1 SNHLY, CDR2 FYNNEI. The V gene lost 2 bases and the J gene lost 3 bases, with 14 bases spanning the gap. As DNA, the CDR3 is TGTGCCAGCAGTGAATCGTTAGCCAGGGACTACGAGCAGTACTTC. It yields the protein CASSESLARDYEQYF.

The V and J genes are TRBV29-1 and TRBJ2-1; 14 bases are shared with TRBD2. Germline lookup yields CDR1 SQVTM and CDR2 ANQGSEA. The CDR3 covers 17 residues. J was trimmed by 0 bases and V by 8 bases; bases with no gene match: 9. Here the CDR3 reads CSTRTSGGPNSYNEQFF. CDR3 nucleotides: TGCAGCACTCGGACTAGCGGGGGGCCGAACTCCTACAATGAGCAGTTCTTC.

The rearrangement links TRBV7-2 to TRBJ2-5, with 9 bases fitting TRBD2. With V trimmed by 5 bases and J by 5 bases, 6 bases remained unmatched. CDR1 and CDR2 from the germline V gene are SGHTA and FQGNSA. The CDR3 contains 14 residues. This CDR3 reads CASSTGLARETQYF. Written as DNA, the CDR3 is TGTGCCAGCAGCACGGGACTAGCTCGGGAGACCCAGTACTTC.

This clone was observed a few times. The CDR3 nucleotides read TGTGCCACCAGCAGTCTGGGACTAGCGGGGGGCCGATCCTACAATGAGCAGTTCTTC. This sequence encodes CATSSLGLAGGRSYNEQFF. This sequence joins TRBV15 and TRBJ2-1, with TRBD2 matching over 15 bases. J was trimmed by 1 base and V by 3 bases; bases with no gene match: 7. From germline, CDR1 is LNHNV and CDR2 YYDKDF (reference sequence). The CDR3 is made up of 19 amino acids.

V and J are TRBV5-5 and TRBJ1-1; D perhaps matches TRBD1 (5 bases). The CDR3 has 14 residues. Trimming left V 0 bases short and J 5 bases short, with 11 bases between. Germline assignment: CDR1 SGHKS and CDR2 YYEKEE (reference sequence). CDR3 residues: CASSLADGGTEAFF. The CDR3 region has the DNA TGTGCCAGCAGCTTGGCCGATGGGGGAACTGAAGCTTTCTTT. The variable domain in full, completed from reference TRBV5-5 and TRBJ1-1, reads DAGVTQSPTHLIKTRGQQVTLRCSPISGHKSVSWYQQVLGQGPQFIFQYYEKEERGRGNFPDRFSARQFPNYSSELNVNALLLGDSALYLCASSLADGGTEAFFGQGTRLTVV.

The chain's CDR3 is CATSRGAGMAYEQYF. CDR3 nucleotides: TGTGCCACCAGCAGAGGTGCAGGGATGGCCTACGAGCAGTACTTC. V and J are TRBV15 and TRBJ2-5; possible D gene TRBD1, 5 bases. The DNA matches TRBJ2-7 better at its end, which makes the J call doubtful. Germline V CDR1 and CDR2: LNHNV, YYDKDF (reference sequence). CDR3 length: 15 residues.

This clone was counted between two and nine times. The chain uses TRBV4-3 and TRBJ2-5, with 12 bases aligning to TRBD2. There are 16 residues in the CDR3. After removal of 0 bases from V and 7 bases from J, the junction contained 6 bases not matched to a gene. CDR1 and CDR2 (germline): LGHNA, YSLEER. The CDR3 DNA sequence: TGCGCCAGCAGCCAAGAGAGGACTAGCGGGGTTGGGACCCAGTACTTC. Its protein is CASSQERTSGVGTQYF.